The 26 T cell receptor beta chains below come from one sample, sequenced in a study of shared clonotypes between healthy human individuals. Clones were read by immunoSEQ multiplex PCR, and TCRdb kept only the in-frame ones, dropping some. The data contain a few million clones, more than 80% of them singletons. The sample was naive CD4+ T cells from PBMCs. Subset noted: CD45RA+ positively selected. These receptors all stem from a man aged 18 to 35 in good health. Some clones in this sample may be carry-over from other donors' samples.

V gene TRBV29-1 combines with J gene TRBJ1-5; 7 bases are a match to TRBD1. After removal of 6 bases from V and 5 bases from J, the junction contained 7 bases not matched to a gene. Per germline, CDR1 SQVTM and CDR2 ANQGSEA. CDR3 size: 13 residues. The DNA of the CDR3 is TGCAGCGTCGCACCAGACAGGGATCAGCCCCAGCATTTT. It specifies CSVAPDRDQPQHF.

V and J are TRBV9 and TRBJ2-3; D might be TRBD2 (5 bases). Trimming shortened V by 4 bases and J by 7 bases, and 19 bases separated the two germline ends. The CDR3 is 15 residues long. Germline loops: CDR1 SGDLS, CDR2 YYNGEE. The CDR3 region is CASSPLNGEFYTQYF. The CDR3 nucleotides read TGTGCCAGCAGCCCTCTCAACGGGGAGTTCTATACGCAGTATTTT.

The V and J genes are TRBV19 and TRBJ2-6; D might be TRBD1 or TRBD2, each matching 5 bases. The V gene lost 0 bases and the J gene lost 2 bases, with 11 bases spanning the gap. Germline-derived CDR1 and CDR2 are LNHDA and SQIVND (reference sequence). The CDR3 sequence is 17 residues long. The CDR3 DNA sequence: TGTGCCAGTAGTATAGAACGCAGGGAGACTGGGGCCAACGTCCTGACTTTC. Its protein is CASSIERRETGANVLTF.

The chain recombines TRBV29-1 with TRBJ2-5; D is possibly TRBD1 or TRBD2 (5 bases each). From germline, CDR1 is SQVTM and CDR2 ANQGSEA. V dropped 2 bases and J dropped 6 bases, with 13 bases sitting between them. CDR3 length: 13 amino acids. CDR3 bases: TGCAGCGTTGAACGGGCCCTGGGACAGACCCAGTACTTC. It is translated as CSVERALGQTQYF.

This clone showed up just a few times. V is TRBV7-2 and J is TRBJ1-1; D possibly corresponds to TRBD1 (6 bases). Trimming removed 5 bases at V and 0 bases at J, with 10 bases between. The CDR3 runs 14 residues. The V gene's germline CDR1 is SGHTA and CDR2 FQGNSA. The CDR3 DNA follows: TGTGCCAGCAGCCGGACAGCGATGAACACTGAAGCTTTCTTT. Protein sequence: CASSRTAMNTEAFF.

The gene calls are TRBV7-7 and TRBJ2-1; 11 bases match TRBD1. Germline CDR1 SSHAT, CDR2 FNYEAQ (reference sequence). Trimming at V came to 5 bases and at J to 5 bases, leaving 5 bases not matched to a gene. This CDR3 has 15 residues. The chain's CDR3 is CASSPGQGGHNEQFF. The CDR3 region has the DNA TGTGCCAGCAGCCCGGGACAGGGGGGGCACAATGAGCAGTTCTTC.

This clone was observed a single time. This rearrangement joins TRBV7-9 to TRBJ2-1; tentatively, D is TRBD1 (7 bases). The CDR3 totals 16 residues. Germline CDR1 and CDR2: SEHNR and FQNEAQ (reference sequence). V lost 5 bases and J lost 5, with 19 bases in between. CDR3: CASSPGTQGDDNEQFF. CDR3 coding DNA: TGTGCCAGCAGCCCCGGGACTCAGGGGGACGACAATGAGCAGTTCTTC.

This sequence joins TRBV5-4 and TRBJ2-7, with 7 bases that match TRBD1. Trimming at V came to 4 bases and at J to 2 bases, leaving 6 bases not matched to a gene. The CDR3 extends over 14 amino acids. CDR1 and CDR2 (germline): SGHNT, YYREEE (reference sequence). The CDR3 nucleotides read TGTGCCAGCAGCATTCGACAGGGTGCCTACGAGCAGTACTTC. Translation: CASSIRQGAYEQYF.

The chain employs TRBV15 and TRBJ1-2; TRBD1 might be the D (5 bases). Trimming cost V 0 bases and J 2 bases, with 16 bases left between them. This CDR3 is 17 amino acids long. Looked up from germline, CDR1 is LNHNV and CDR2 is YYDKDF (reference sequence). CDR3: CATSRDRWGVGNYGYTF. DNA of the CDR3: TGTGCCACCAGCAGAGACCGATGGGGGGTGGGAAACTATGGCTACACCTTC.

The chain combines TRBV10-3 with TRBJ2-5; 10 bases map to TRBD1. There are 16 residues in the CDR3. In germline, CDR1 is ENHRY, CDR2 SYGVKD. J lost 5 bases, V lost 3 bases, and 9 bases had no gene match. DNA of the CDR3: TGTGCCATCAGTGAATCGACAGGGGGCTCCCCGGAGACCCAGTACTTC. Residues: CAISESTGGSPETQYF.

The DNA for the CDR3 is TGTGCCAGCCTGGGGCAGCCCTATGGCTACACCTTC. Translation: CASLGQPYGYTF. This chain connects TRBV2 to TRBJ1-2; TRBD1 might be the D (5 bases). There are 12 residues in the CDR3. V lost 8 bases and J 4 bases, leaving 11 bases between the germline ends. Germline V gives CDR1 SNHLY, CDR2 FYNNEI.

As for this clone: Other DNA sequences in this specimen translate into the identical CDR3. The CDR3 region is CASSQGGAGGYTF. CDR3 nucleotides: TGTGCCAGCAGCCAAGGAGGGGCTGGTGGCTACACCTTC. The V call is TRBV28, the J call TRBJ1-2, with D possibly being TRBD1 (5 bases). Trimming left V 6 bases short and J 7 bases short, with 15 bases between. CDR1 and CDR2 (germline): MDHEN, SYDVKM. The CDR3 consists of 13 residues.

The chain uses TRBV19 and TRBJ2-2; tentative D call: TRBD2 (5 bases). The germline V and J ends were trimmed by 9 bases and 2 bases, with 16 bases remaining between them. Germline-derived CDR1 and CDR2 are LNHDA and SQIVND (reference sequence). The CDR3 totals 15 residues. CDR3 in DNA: TGTGCCAGCACGACTATTAGGGTCAACACCGGGGAGCTGTTTTTT. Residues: CASTTIRVNTGELFF. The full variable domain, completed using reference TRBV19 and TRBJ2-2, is DGGITQSPKYLFRKEGQNVTLSCEQNLNHDAMYWYRQDPGQGLRLIYYSQIVNDFQKGDIAEGYSVSREKKESFPLTVTSAQKNPTAFYLCASTTIRVNTGELFFGEGSRLTVL.

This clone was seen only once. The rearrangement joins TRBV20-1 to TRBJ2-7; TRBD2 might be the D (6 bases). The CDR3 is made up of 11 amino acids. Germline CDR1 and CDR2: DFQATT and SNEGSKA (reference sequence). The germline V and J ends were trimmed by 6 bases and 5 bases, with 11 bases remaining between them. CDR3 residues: CSAERRDEQYF. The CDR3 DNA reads TGCAGTGCGGAAAGGAGGGACGAGCAGTACTTC.

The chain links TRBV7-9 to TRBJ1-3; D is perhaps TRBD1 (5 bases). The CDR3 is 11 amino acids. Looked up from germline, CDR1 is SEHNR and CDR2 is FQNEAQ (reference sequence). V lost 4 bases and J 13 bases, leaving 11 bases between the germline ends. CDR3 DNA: TGTGCCAGCAGCTCGGGACTTTTGATATATTTT. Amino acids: CASSSGLLIYF.

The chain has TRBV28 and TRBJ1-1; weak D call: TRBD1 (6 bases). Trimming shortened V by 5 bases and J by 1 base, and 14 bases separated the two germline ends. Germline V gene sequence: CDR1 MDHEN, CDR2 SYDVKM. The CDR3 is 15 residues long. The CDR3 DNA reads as TGTGCCAGCAGTGGTAGACAGGTCGGGAACACTGAAGCTTTCTTT. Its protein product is CASSGRQVGNTEAFF.

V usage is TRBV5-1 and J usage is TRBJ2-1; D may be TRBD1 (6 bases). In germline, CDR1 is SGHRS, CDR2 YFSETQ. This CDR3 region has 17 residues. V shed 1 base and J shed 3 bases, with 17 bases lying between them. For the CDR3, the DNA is TGCGCCAGCAGCTTGACGGGTACTGGACAGTACTACAATGAGCAGTTCTTC. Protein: CASSLTGTGQYYNEQFF.

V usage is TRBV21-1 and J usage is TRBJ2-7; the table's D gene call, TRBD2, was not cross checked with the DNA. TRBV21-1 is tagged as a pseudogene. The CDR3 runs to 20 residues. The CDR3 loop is CASSFLFLNGGGRHSYEQYF. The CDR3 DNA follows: TGTGCCAGCAGCTTCCTATTCTTAAATGGGGGCGGGAGGCACTCCTACGAGCAGTACTTC.

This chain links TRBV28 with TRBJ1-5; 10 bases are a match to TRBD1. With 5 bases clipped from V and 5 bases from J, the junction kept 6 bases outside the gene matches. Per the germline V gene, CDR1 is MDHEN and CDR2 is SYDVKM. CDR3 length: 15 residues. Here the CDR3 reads CASSEGDRGDQPQHF. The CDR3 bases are TGTGCCAGCAGTGAAGGGGACAGGGGAGATCAGCCCCAGCATTTT.

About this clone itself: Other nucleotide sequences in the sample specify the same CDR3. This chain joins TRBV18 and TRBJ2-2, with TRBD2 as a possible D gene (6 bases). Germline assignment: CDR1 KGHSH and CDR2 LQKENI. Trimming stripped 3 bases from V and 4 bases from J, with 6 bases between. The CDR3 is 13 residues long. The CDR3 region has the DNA TGTGCCAGCTCACCGGGGGGCACCGGGGAGCTGTTTTTT. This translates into CASSPGGTGELFF.

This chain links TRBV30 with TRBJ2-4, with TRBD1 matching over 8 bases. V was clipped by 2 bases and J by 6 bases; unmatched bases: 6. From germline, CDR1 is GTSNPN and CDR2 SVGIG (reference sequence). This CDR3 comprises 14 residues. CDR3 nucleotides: TGTGCCTGGAGTCTAGGACAGGGTGCAAACATTCAGTACTTC. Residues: CAWSLGQGANIQYF.

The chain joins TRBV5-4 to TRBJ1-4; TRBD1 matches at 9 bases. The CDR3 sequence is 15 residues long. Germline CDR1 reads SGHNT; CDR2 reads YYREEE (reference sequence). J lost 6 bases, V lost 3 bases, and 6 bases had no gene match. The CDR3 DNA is TGTGCCAGCAGCTCGACACAGGGGGCGGATGAAAAACTGTTTTTT. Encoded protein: CASSSTQGADEKLFF.

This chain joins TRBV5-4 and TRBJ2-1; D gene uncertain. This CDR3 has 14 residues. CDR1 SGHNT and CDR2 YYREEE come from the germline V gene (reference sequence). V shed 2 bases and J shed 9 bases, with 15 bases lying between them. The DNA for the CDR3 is TGTGCCAGCAGCTTCCCCGGGCTAGTTAGTGAGCAGTTCTTC. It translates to CASSFPGLVSEQFF.

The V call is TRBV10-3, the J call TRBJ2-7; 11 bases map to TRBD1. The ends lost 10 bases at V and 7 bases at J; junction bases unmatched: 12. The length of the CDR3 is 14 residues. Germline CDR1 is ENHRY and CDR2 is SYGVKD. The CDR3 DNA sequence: TGTGCCACCGGGACAGGGGGATCCTTGGGGGAGCAGTACTTC. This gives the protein CATGTGGSLGEQYF.

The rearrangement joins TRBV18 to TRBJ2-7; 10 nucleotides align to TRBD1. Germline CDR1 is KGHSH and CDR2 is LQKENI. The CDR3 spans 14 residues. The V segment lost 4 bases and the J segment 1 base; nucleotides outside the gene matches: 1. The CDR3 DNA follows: TGTGCCAGCTCACTGGGACAGGGGTCCTACGAGCAGTACTTC. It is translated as CASSLGQGSYEQYF.

The chain's CDR3 is CASSSRGSREEFF. As DNA, the CDR3 is TGCGCCAGCAGCTCCAGGGGTAGCAGGGAGGAGTTCTTC. This chain links TRBV5-1 with TRBJ2-1, with D possibly being TRBD1 or TRBD2 (6 bases each). The germline CDR1 and CDR2 sequences are SGHRS and YFSETQ. V dropped 3 bases and J dropped 14 bases, with 18 bases sitting between them. This CDR3 has 13 amino acids.